This T cell receptor (beta chain) was sequenced in a study of blood T cells in healthy people across ages. This clonotype showed up just a few times. Through a sample-barcoded 5' primer and a J-beta primer mix, a second PCR was run for roughly 6 to 11 cycles. The authors tagged each cDNA molecule using a template-switch adaptor with 12 random nucleotides. TCRdb reprocessed the 5' RACE reads via MiXCR and lists one record per CDR3 protein. Among 1.2 million to 1.5 million distinct CDR3 sequences listed, approximately 63% were seen once. Trimming cost V 5 bases and J 4 bases, with 15 bases left between them. Germline CDR1 is MNHEY and CDR2 is SVGAGI. This CDR3 region has 15 residues.

This receptor was identified in a man aged 18-30 years in good health. The chain joins TRBV6-5 to TRBJ2-1; possibly TRBD1 for D (6 bases). Source material: blood. The CDR3 DNA follows: TGTGCCAGCAGTGTCGGACAGACTCTATACAATGAGCAGTTCTTC. Protein sequence: CASSVGQTLYNEQFF.